This T cell receptor (beta chain) was sequenced in a study of CD4+ T cells in melanoma. Study-wide findings and caveats: A reported correlation linked neoantigen-specific CD4+ T cells to CD8+, macrophage and B cell function. Neoantigen-specific CD4+ T cells in melanoma reportedly had diverse differentiation states.

Generated by immunoSEQ multiplex PCR, the TCRdb table keeps only in-frame clones and is missing some. The top ten hold 16% of the sample, which has thousands of clones, 60% to 75% seen once. Looked up from germline, CDR1 is SQVTM and CDR2 is ANQGSEA. CDR3 length: 16 amino acids. The J segment lost 0 bases and the V segment lost 7 bases, leaving 7 bases of the junction unmatched. Concerning this clone itself: As yet, its antigen is unknown.

The sequence came from a human donor with melanoma. The chain carries TRBV29-1 and TRBJ2-1; 12 bases line up with TRBD2. The source material was cells from a culture (not recorded whether cultured in vitro). CDR3 residues: CSAPGLAGRSYNEQFF. In DNA form, the CDR3 reads TGCAGCGCTCCGGGACTAGCGGGTCGCTCCTACAATGAGCAGTTCTTC.